This TCR beta chain was captured by sequencing in a study of T cells of healthy individuals. Using its own MiXCR run on the 5' RACE reads, TCRdb lists one record per CDR3 protein. The sample lists roughly 87,000 distinct CDR3 sequences, 17% occurring once. V shed 7 bases and J shed 6 bases, with 18 bases lying between them. The CDR3 covers 14 residues. Germline lookup yields CDR1 SQVTM and CDR2 ANQGSEA. The gene calls are TRBV29-1 and TRBJ2-2; weak D call: TRBD2 (6 bases). The sequence derives from a human donor in good health. The DNA of the CDR3 is TGCAGCGCCGGGCCGGGGGATCGGGCCGGGGAGCTGTTTTTT. Amino acids: CSAGPGDRAGELFF.